This T cell receptor beta chain was captured in a study of cytomegalovirus exposure and HLA in healthy donors. The PCR had 60 Vbeta and 13 Jbeta primers. The repertoire was sequenced with immunoSEQ multiplex PCR; TCRdb's copy has only in-frame clones and lacks some. The profile shows 100,000 to 150,000 clones, 80% of them singletons. Study observations and caveats: A later analysis by the authors found several of the most significant clusters apparently linked to common viral pathogens. Most TCR beta V segments were productive about 90% or about 30% of the time in an earlier analysis. The study put 150 or so TCR beta chains on its list as cytomegalovirus-associated. A later analysis linked a missense DCLRE1C variant to TCR beta V- and J-gene trimming.

The CDR3 runs to 14 residues. The germline CDR1 and CDR2 sequences are MNHNY and SVGAGI (reference sequence). The V end lost 2 bases, the J end lost 3 bases, and 11 bases lay between the germline ends. In the case of this clone: Antigen: not known.

The receptor comes from a man aged 35 to 55 in good health and CMV-seronegative. This chain connects TRBV6-6 to TRBJ2-7; a weak D match, TRBD2 (7 bases). The sequenced material came from PBMCs. The CDR3 here is CASSYREGVYEQYF. The CDR3 coding sequence is TGTGCCAGCAGTTACAGGGAGGGGGTCTACGAGCAGTACTTC.